Listed here are 14 T cell receptor beta chains from one sample, sequenced in a study of identical twins. MiXCR, applied by TCRdb to the 5' RACE reads, yields one record per CDR3 protein. The repertoire holds approximately 190,000 distinct CDR3 sequences, with roughly 15% as singletons. This sample was shared with a second study, whose subject was T cells expressing NK-cell markers.

The sample comprised CD8+ T cells sorted from blood. All receptors derive from a woman between 18 and 29 years old in good health.

The chain couples TRBV6-5 to TRBJ2-2; weak D call: TRBD1 (5 bases). V was trimmed by 7 bases and J by 0 bases, leaving 18 bases between them. The CDR3 runs to 17 residues. The germline V gene has CDR1 MNHEY and CDR2 SVGAGI. CDR3 residues: CASNYKEGATNTGELFF. DNA for the CDR3: TGTGCCAGCAATTATAAGGAAGGGGCGACGAACACCGGGGAGCTGTTTTTT.

The V gene is TRBV9, the J gene TRBJ2-1; D possibly corresponds to TRBD2 (5 bases). The germline V and J ends were trimmed by 3 bases and 0 bases, with 10 bases remaining between them. Germline lookup yields CDR1 SGDLS and CDR2 YYNGEE. The CDR3 contains 15 residues. In DNA form, the CDR3 reads TGTGCCAGCAGCGCGGGGTCGAGCTCCTACAATGAGCAGTTCTTC. It yields the protein CASSAGSSSYNEQFF.

CDR3 sequence: CSVYLGEKLFF. CDR3 in DNA: TGCAGCGTCTATTTGGGTGAAAAACTGTTTTTT. This chain connects TRBV29-1 to TRBJ1-4; D gene uncertain. This CDR3 is built from 11 residues. Looked up from germline, CDR1 is SQVTM and CDR2 is ANQGSEA. With 6 bases removed from V and 7 bases from J, the gap between germline ends came to 9 bases.

This chain joins TRBV9 and TRBJ2-7, with D tentatively TRBD2 (6 bases). The CDR3 extends over 15 amino acids. Germline lookup yields CDR1 SGDLS and CDR2 YYNGEE. Between the trimmed V and J ends, which lost 7 bases and 5 bases, there was a span of 22 bases. DNA of the CDR3: TGTGCCAGCGGCGACGGACCCAAGGGAGGACACGAGCAGTACTTC. It is translated as CASGDGPKGGHEQYF.

This chain connects TRBV20-1 to TRBJ2-3, with D perhaps TRBD2 (5 bases). Germline lookup yields CDR1 DFQATT and CDR2 SNEGSKA (reference sequence). The CDR3 runs to 12 residues. V was shortened by 6 bases and J by 6 bases, with 13 bases between the two germline ends. The DNA of the CDR3 is TGCAGTGCCCCCCGAGGGTTGGATACGCAGTATTTT. It is translated as CSAPRGLDTQYF.

This clonotype was found a few times. The chain uses TRBV9 and TRBJ1-2, with D hard to call. Per germline, CDR1 SGDLS and CDR2 YYNGEE. The CDR3 spans 13 residues. Between the trimmed V and J ends, which lost 0 bases and 1 base, there was a span of 4 bases. The CDR3 nucleotides are TGTGCCAGCAGCGTAGAACTTAACTATGGCTACACCTTC. This translates into CASSVELNYGYTF.

This clonotype was detected a few times. J is TRBJ2-5 and V is TRBV20-1, with 7 bases lining up with TRBD2. Trimming removed 6 bases from V and 5 bases from J; junction bases left unmatched: 12. CDR1 and CDR2 (germline): DFQATT, SNEGSKA (reference sequence). The CDR3 has 14 residues. The CDR3 nucleotides are TGCAGTGCACCCGTGGGGCGGGAGCTGGAGACCCAGTACTTC. This gives the protein CSAPVGRELETQYF.

V and J are TRBV27 and TRBJ2-3; D gene ambiguous. The CDR3 sequence is 15 residues long. V lost 4 bases to trimming and J lost 3 bases, with 14 bases between them. The germline V gene encodes CDR1 MNHEY and CDR2 SMNVEV (reference sequence). This CDR3 is CASSSTPRSTDTQYF. CDR3 in DNA: TGTGCCAGCAGTTCTACACCGCGGTCGACAGATACGCAGTATTTT.

Details on this clonotype: Sequence at one end of the junction differs from germline and may be a read error. The rearrangement uses TRBV12-5 and TRBJ1-5; TRBD1 agrees at 9 bases. CDR1 is LGHNT and CDR2 is FRNRAP in the germline V gene. The CDR3 runs 16 residues. Here the CDR3 reads CASGLLQQGANQPQHF. The CDR3 nucleotides are TGTGCTAGTGGTTTGCTTCAACAGGGGGCTAATCAGCCCCAACATTTT.

DNA of the CDR3: TGTGCCAGCAGCCCGAAACAGGGGCCCCGTTACAATGAGCAGTTCTTC. Residues: CASSPKQGPRYNEQFF. The chain couples TRBV7-9 to TRBJ2-1, with TRBD1 matching 7 bases. Germline loops: CDR1 SEHNR, CDR2 FQNEAQ (reference sequence). The CDR3 has 16 residues. V shed 5 bases and J 4 bases; nucleotides not matched to a gene: 11.

The chain links TRBV19 to TRBJ2-1, with D unclear. V shed 0 bases and J shed 0 bases, with 12 bases lying between them. This CDR3 has 17 residues. Germline CDR1 LNHDA, CDR2 SQIVND (reference sequence). This CDR3 reads CASSIDLAVSSYNEQFF. For the CDR3, the DNA is TGTGCCAGTAGTATAGATCTTGCGGTTAGCTCCTACAATGAGCAGTTCTTC.

This rearrangement joins TRBV20-1 to TRBJ2-7; D unresolved. V dropped 6 bases and J dropped 1 base, with 10 bases sitting between them. Per the germline V gene, CDR1 is DFQATT and CDR2 is SNEGSKA (reference sequence). The CDR3 consists of 12 residues. CDR3 DNA sequence: TGCAGTGCGACCACAGATTCCTACGAGCAGTACTTC. It encodes CSATTDSYEQYF.

This clonotype was found a few times. The chain employs TRBV3-1 and TRBJ2-7, with 13 bases identical to TRBD2. The V and J ends lost 3 bases and 3 bases, in that order; junction bases with no gene match: 5. The CDR3 runs to 16 residues. The germline V gene encodes CDR1 LGHDT and CDR2 YNNKEL (reference sequence). The CDR3 sequence: CASSHGGLAGIYEQYF. DNA for the CDR3: TGTGCCAGCAGCCATGGGGGACTAGCGGGGATCTACGAGCAGTACTTC.

This clonotype was picked up a small number of times. The rearrangement links TRBV9 to TRBJ2-1, with 11 bases lining up with TRBD2. CDR1 SGDLS and CDR2 YYNGEE come from the germline V gene. The CDR3 covers 15 residues. The V gene end was trimmed by 2 bases and the J gene end by 8 bases; junction bases not matched to a gene: 6. The CDR3 DNA is TGTGCCAGCAGCGTGGAGGGACTAGCGGTCGATGAGCAGTTCTTC. It is translated as CASSVEGLAVDEQFF.